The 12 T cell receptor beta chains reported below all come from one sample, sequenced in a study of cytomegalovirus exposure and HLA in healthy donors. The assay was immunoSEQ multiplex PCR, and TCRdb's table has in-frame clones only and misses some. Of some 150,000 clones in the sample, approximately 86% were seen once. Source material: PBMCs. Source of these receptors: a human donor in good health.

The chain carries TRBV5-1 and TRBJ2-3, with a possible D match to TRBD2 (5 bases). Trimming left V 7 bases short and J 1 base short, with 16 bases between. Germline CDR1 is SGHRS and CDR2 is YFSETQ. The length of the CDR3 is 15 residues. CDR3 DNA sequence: TGCGCCAGCGGCTACACTAAAGCGGGCACAGATACGCAGTATTTT. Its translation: CASGYTKAGTDTQYF.

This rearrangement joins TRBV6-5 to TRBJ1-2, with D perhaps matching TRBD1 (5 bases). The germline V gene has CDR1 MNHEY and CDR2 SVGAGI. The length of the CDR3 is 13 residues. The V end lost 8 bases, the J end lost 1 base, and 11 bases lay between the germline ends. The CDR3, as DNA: TGTGCCAGCCGCATCGACAGTAACTATGGCTACACCTTC. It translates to CASRIDSNYGYTF.

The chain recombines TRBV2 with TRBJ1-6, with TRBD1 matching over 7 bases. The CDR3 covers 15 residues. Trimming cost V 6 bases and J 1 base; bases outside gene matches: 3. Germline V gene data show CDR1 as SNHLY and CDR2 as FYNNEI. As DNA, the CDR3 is TGTGCCAGCAGAGTACAGGGGTCCTATAATTCACCCCTCCACTTT. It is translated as CASRVQGSYNSPLHF. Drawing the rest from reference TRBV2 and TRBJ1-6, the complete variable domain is EPEVTQTPSHQVTQMGQEVILRCVPISNHLYFYWYRQILGQKVEFLVSFYNNEISEKSEIFDDQFSVERPDGSNFTLKIRSTKLEDSAMYFCASRVQGSYNSPLHFGNGTRLTVT.

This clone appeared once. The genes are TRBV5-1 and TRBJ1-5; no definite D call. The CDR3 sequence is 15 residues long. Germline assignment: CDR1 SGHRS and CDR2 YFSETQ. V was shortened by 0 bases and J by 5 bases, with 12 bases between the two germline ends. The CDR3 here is CASSLAGIPYQPQHF. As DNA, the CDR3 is TGCGCCAGCAGCTTGGCAGGTATTCCTTATCAGCCCCAGCATTTT.

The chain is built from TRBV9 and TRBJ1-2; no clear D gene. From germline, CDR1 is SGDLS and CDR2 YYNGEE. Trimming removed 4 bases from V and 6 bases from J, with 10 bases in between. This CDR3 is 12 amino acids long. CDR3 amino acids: CASSQEENGYTF. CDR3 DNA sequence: TGTGCCAGCAGCCAGGAGGAGAATGGCTACACCTTC.

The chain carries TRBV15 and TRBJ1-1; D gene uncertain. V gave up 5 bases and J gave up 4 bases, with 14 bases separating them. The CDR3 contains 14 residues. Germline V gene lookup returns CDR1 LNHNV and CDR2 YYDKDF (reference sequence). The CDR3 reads CATSASVGGTEAFF. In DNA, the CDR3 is TGTGCCACCAGCGCAAGCGTGGGTGGCACTGAAGCTTTCTTT.

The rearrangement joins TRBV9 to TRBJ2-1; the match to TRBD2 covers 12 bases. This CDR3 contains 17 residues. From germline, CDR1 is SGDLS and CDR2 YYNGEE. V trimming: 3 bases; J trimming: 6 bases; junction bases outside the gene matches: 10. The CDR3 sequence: CASSAFETSGSSNEQFF. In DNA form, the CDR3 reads TGTGCCAGCAGCGCCTTTGAGACTAGCGGGAGCAGCAATGAGCAGTTCTTC.

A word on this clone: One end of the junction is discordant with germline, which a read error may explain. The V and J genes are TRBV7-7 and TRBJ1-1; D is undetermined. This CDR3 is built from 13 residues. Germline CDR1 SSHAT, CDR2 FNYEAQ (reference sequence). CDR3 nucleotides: TGTGCTAGCAGTGACCAGGTGAACACTGAAGCTTTCTTT. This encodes CASSDQVNTEAFF. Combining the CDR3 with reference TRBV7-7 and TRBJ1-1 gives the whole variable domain GAGVSQSPRYKVTKRGQDVTLRCDPISSHATLYWYQQALGQGPEFLTYFNYEAQPDKSGLPSDRFSAERPEGSISTLTIQRTEQRDSAMYRCASSDQVNTEAFFGQGTRLTVV.

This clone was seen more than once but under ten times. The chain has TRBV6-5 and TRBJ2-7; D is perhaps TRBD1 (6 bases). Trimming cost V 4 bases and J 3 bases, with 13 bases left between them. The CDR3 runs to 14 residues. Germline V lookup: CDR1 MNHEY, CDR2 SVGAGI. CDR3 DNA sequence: TGTGCCAGCAGTTTCCCGGGACAAGACTACGAGCAGTACTTC. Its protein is CASSFPGQDYEQYF.

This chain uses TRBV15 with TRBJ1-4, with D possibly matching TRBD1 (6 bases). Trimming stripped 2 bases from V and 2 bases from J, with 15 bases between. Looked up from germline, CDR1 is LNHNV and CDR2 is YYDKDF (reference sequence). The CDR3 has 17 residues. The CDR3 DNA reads TGTGCCACCAGCAGACGCAGGGGAGGGTGGACTAATGAAAAACTGTTTTTT. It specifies CATSRRRGGWTNEKLFF.

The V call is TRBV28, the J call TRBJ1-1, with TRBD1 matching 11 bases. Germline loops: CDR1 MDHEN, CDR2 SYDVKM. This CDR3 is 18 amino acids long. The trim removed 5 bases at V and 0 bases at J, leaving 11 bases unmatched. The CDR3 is CASSAGTGGFEVNTEAFF. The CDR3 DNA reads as TGTGCCAGCAGTGCCGGGACAGGGGGATTCGAGGTGAACACTGAAGCTTTCTTT.

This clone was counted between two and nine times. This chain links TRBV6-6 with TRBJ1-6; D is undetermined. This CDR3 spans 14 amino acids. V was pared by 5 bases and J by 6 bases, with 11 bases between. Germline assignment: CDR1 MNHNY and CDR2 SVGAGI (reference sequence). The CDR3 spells CASSAWQFNSPLHF. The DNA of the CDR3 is TGTGCCAGCAGTGCTTGGCAGTTTAATTCACCCCTCCACTTT.